The source of this T cell receptor beta chain is a study of regulatory T cells in long-lasting Graves disease. Trimming pared 1 base from V and 3 bases from J, leaving 4 bases between. The CDR3 runs 12 residues. CDR1 and CDR2 from the germline V gene are ENHRY and SYGVKD. Time point described: newly diagnosed GD, antithyroid drugs for less than 3 months. Making the TCR library involved RNA that had been extracted from PBMCs. Library construction for TCR beta used iRepertoire HTBI primers and Arm-PCR of CDR3 regions. TCRdb passed the multiplex PCR reads through MiXCR, listing each CDR3 protein once. The sample lists roughly 610,000 distinct CDR3 sequences; about 16% were seen once. In addition, the sample was reused for a study of T cells in Graves' hyperthyroidism and ophthalmopathy.

The sequencing used peripheral blood mononuclear cells (PBMCs), collected at new diagnosis, from a patient treated with antithyroid drugs. This clonotype was obtained from a woman aged 25 to 39 with Graves disease. The rearrangement joins TRBV10-3 to TRBJ2-7; D unclear. CDR3 region: CAISEYGYEQYF. The CDR3 bases are TGTGCCATCAGTGAGTACGGCTACGAGCAGTACTTC.